This paragraph reports one T cell receptor beta chain. The sample originates from a study of shared clonotypes between healthy human individuals. Per the original data handling: Because ImmunoSEQ provided only junction sequences with no quality scores, the filtering differed. TCRdb keeps only in-frame clones here, not all; method: immunoSEQ multiplex PCR. The D gene and trimming were derived from the DNA, and the V and J assignments and clone size from that table. Among 450,000 to 700,000 clones listed, around 95% were seen once. Germline lookup yields CDR1 SGDLS and CDR2 YYNGEE. Trimming shortened V by 5 bases and J by 6 bases, and 7 bases separated the two germline ends. The CDR3 contains 11 residues. CD8 cells regarded as naive lacked CD45RO, were positively chosen for CCR7, and omitted terminally differentiated effector memory CD45RA+ cells.

This receptor was obtained from a young woman in good health. The V gene is TRBV9, the J gene TRBJ2-3; a possible D gene is TRBD2 (5 bases). Sample: naive CD8+ T cells sorted from blood. DNA for the CDR3: TGTGCCAGCAGGGGAGCGGATACGCAGTATTTT. This codes for CASRGADTQYF.